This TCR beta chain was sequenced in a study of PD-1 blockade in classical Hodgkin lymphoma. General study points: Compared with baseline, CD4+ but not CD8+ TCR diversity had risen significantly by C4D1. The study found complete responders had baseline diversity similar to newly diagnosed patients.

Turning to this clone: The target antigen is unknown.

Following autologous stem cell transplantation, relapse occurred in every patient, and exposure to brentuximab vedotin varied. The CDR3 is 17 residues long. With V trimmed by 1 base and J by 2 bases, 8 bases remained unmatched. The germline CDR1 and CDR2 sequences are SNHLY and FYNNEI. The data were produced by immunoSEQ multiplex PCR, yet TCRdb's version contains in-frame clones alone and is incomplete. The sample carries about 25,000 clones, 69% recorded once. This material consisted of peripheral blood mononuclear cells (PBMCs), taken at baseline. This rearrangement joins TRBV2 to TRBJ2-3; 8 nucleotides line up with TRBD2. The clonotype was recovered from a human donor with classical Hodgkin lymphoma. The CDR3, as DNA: TGTGCCAGCAGTGAAGGGGGACTAGATCAGGCCACAGATACGCAGTATTTT. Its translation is CASSEGGLDQATDTQYF.